This is a list of T cell receptor beta chains from one sample in a study of spatial heterogeneity in lung cancer. TCRdb re-derived calls from the 5' RACE reads in MiXCR, one entry per CDR3 protein. The sample shows 40,000 to 55,000 distinct CDR3 sequences, approximately 6.2% of them seen only once. The sample was PBMCs, taken at surgery. The receptors shown here come from a female donor with early-stage non-small cell lung cancer. The CDR3 runs from the conserved cysteine through the conserved F or W. The D gene is left open where the match is weak. Clone size is not always given. Where it is, it says once, few, many or a class for expanded clones.

V	D	size	J	CDR3	DNA
TRBV7-2	TRBD2	few	TRBJ2-7	CASSFSGGGYEQYF	TGTGCCAGCAGCTTCAGTGGGGGAGGGTACGAGCAGTACTTC
TRBV27	-	few	TRBJ1-1	CASRGLSGAENTEAFF	TGTGCCAGCCGGGGCCTGAGCGGGGCAGAGAACACTGAAGCTTTCTTT
TRBV24-1	TRBD2	few	TRBJ2-5	CATSVGTSGETQYF	TGTGCCACCAGTGTTGGGACTAGTGGAGAGACCCAGTACTTC
TRBV2	TRBD2	many	TRBJ2-7	CASSEVLAGDEQYF	TGTGCCAGCAGTGAGGTTCTAGCGGGAGACGAGCAGTACTTC
TRBV12-3/TRBV12-4	TRBD1	many	TRBJ1-4	CATAQGVDEKLFF	TGTGCTACGGCCCAGGGGGTAGATGAAAAACTGTTTTTT
TRBV30	-	many	TRBJ1-4	CAWSGGSQPEKLFF	TGTGCCTGGAGTGGGGGCTCTCAACCGGAAAAACTGTTTTTT
TRBV11-2	TRBD1	many	TRBJ2-7	CASSLYGTGGVWGEQYF	TGTGCCAGCAGCCTGTATGGGACAGGGGGCGTTTGGGGTGAGCAGTACTTC
TRBV5-1	-	few	TRBJ1-2	CASSLGVPYGYTF	TGCGCCAGCAGCTTGGGGGTCCCCTATGGCTACACCTTC
TRBV28	TRBD1	many	TRBJ2-3	CASSFPQGSGTDTQYF	TGTGCCAGCAGTTTCCCACAGGGGTCAGGCACAGATACGCAGTATTTT
TRBV15	-	-	TRBJ1-4	CATSPPPAPLEKLFF	TGTGCCACCAGTCCTCCCCCCGCACCTCTAGAAAAACTGTTTTTT
TRBV6-6	-	-	TRBJ2-3	CASSYMTPERSQYF	TGTGCCAGCAGTTATATGACTCCTGAGCGTTCGCAGTATTTT
TRBV20-1	TRBD2	-	TRBJ2-3	CSRLAGNTDTQYF	TGCAGTCGACTAGCGGGGAACACAGATACGCAGTATTTT
TRBV7-9	-	few	TRBJ2-1	CASTFGGSYNEQFF	TGTGCCAGCACTTTTGGAGGGTCCTACAATGAGCAGTTCTTC
TRBV20-1	TRBD2	-	TRBJ2-3	CSASPLAGGRGTDTQYF	TGCAGTGCTAGTCCACTAGCGGGGGGGCGTGGCACAGATACGCAGTATTTT
TRBV2	-	-	TRBJ2-5	CASRVTVRETQYF	TGTGCCAGCAGGGTAACGGTGCGGGAGACCCAGTACTTC
TRBV20-1	-	few	TRBJ1-2	CSATRQVNVDRSGYTF	TGCAGTGCTACCCGACAGGTTAACGTGGATAGGAGTGGCTACACCTTC
TRBV10-1	-	-	TRBJ2-1	CASSRDSYNEQFF	TGCGCCAGCAGCCGGGACTCCTACAATGAGCAGTTCTTC
TRBV5-1	-	many	TRBJ1-2	CASSLDFTDRGGYTF	TGCGCCAGCAGCTTGGATTTTACGGACAGAGGTGGCTACACCTTC
TRBV7-3	-	many	TRBJ1-1	CASSSTGNMNTEAFF	TGTGCCAGCAGTTCCACGGGGAACATGAACACTGAAGCTTTCTTT
TRBV9	TRBD2	few	TRBJ2-1	CASSVPSGGSNEQFF	TGTGCCAGCAGCGTTCCTAGCGGGGGCAGCAATGAGCAGTTCTTC
TRBV7-9	-	few	TRBJ2-3	CASSGYRGGADTQYF	TGTGCCAGCAGCGGATACAGGGGAGGAGCAGATACGCAGTATTTT
TRBV7-2	TRBD1	-	TRBJ1-2	CASSLVTGGAAYGYTF	TGTGCCAGCAGCTTAGTCACAGGGGGCGCGGCCTATGGCTACACCTTC
TRBV20-1	-	many	TRBJ2-5	CSASDAVAVHKETQYF	TGCAGTGCTAGCGACGCCGTCGCGGTGCACAAAGAGACCCAGTACTTC
TRBV9	-	many	TRBJ1-2	CASNVDNYGYTF	TGTGCCAGCAACGTGGATAACTATGGCTACACCTTC
TRBV14	-	many	TRBJ1-2	CASSQDGYRGYGYTF	TGTGCCAGCAGCCAAGATGGATACAGAGGCTATGGCTACACCTTC